The 30 T cell receptor beta chains below come from one sample, sequenced in a study of Graves' ophthalmopathy and Graves' hyperthyroidism. The sequenced template was RNA, covering the TCR beta CDR3 region. HTBI-primed first-round RT-PCR preceded second-round multiplex PCR. One entry per CDR3 protein, called by TCRdb with MiXCR from the multiplex PCR reads. The profile covers just over 600,000 distinct CDR3 sequences, with 22% appearing a single time and roughly 7.4% taken by the ten largest. The specimen was peripheral blood. These receptors were taken from a woman younger than 30 with stable Graves' hyperthyroidism. Some clones in this sample may be carry-over from other donors' samples.

Ten or more counts support this clonotype. This sequence joins TRBV11-2 and TRBJ1-6, with D perhaps matching TRBD1 (5 bases). Trimming took off 0 bases at V and 11 bases at J, with 11 bases between the two ends. The CDR3 runs 14 residues. The germline V gene has CDR1 SGHAT and CDR2 FQNNGV. The CDR3 DNA sequence: TGTGCCAGCAGCTTAGACAGGGAATTTACACCCCTCCACTTT. Translating it yields CASSLDREFTPLHF.

CDR3 amino acids: CASSYKANYEQYF. The CDR3 DNA follows: TGTGCCAGCAGTTATAAGGCAAACTACGAGCAGTACTTC. The chain combines TRBV27 with TRBJ2-7; D ambiguous. Trimming left V 4 bases short and J 3 bases short, with 10 bases between. Germline CDR1 reads MNHEY; CDR2 reads SMNVEV (reference sequence). The CDR3 runs to 13 residues.

This clonotype was counted many times. The chain uses TRBV28 and TRBJ2-5; maybe TRBD1 (6 bases). Germline CDR1 is MDHEN and CDR2 is SYDVKM. The germline V and J ends were trimmed by 6 bases and 5 bases, with 22 bases remaining between them. The CDR3 loop spans 16 amino acids. The CDR3 sequence: CASSKITQGSRETQYF. Here the CDR3 DNA reads TGTGCCAGCAGCAAAATAACACAGGGTTCGAGGGAGACCCAGTACTTC.

This clonotype appeared many times. One end of the junction is discordant with germline, which a read error may explain. The V gene is TRBV6-1, the J gene TRBJ1-6, with a possible D match to TRBD1 (5 bases). The CDR3 length is 12 residues. Per the germline V gene, CDR1 is MNHNS and CDR2 is SASEGT. CDR3 sequence reads: CASSTSGTSFYF. CDR3 in DNA: TGTGCCAGCAGTACATCCGGGACCAGTTTCTACTTT.

This clonotype was counted ten times or more. The CDR3 protein is CASSIPGMNTEAFF. In nucleotides, the CDR3 is TGTGCCAGTAGTATTCCGGGAATGAACACTGAAGCTTTCTTT. The chain recombines TRBV19 with TRBJ1-1, with unresolved D. Germline V gene sequence: CDR1 LNHDA, CDR2 SQIVND (reference sequence). There are 14 residues in the CDR3. The V end was cut by 3 bases, the J end by 0 bases, with 8 bases between. Filled out from reference TRBV19 and TRBJ1-1, the complete variable domain reads DGGITQSPKYLFRKEGQNVTLSCEQNLNHDAMYWYRQDPGQGLRLIYYSQIVNDFQKGDIAEGYSVSREKKESFPLTVTSAQKNPTAFYLCASSIPGMNTEAFFGQGTRLTVV.

V usage is TRBV4-1 and J usage is TRBJ2-7, with D possibly matching TRBD2 (6 bases). V dropped 4 bases and J dropped 6 bases, with 19 bases sitting between them. The germline CDR1 and CDR2 sequences are MGHRA and YSYEKL. The CDR3 loop spans 15 amino acids. The chain's CDR3 is CASSPRRDPGGEQYF. The CDR3 DNA is TGCGCCAGCAGCCCTAGGCGGGACCCTGGTGGCGAGCAGTACTTC.

This clonotype was recorded many times. This chain joins TRBV2 and TRBJ1-5; 9 positions match TRBD1. The CDR3 totals 15 residues. CDR1 and CDR2 from the germline V gene are SNHLY and FYNNEI. Germline trimming cut 8 bases from V and 6 bases from J; bases unmatched to any gene: 11. The CDR3: CASGEQGALVQPQHF. The CDR3, as DNA: TGTGCCAGCGGCGAACAGGGGGCGCTGGTTCAGCCCCAGCATTTT.

This clonotype was found many times. The rearrangement uses TRBV14 and TRBJ1-3; TRBD1 is a possible D gene (6 bases). Germline CDR1 is SGHDN and CDR2 is FVKESK. Trimming took off 1 base at V and 2 bases at J, with 6 bases between the two ends. This CDR3 contains 14 residues. CDR3 DNA sequence: TGTGCCAGCAGCCAAGGGACAGCTGGAAACACCATATATTTT. Its translation is CASSQGTAGNTIYF. Complete variable domain (other parts from reference TRBV14 and TRBJ1-3): EAGVTQFPSHSVIEKGQTVTLRCDPISGHDNLYWYRRVMGKEIKFLLHFVKESKQDESGMPNNRFLAERTGGTYSTLKVQPAELEDSGVYFCASSQGTAGNTIYFGEGSWLTVV.

In this sample, this clonotype turned up many times. This chain connects TRBV19 to TRBJ1-5; 7 positions agree with TRBD1. The junction had 6 bases not matched to a gene; V was cut back by 5 bases and J by 2 bases. Germline CDR1 LNHDA, CDR2 SQIVND (reference sequence). This CDR3 region has 15 residues. CDR3 coding DNA: TGTGCCAGTAGTCAGGGGGGGTCTCGCAATCAGCCCCAGCATTTT. Encoded protein: CASSQGGSRNQPQHF. Filled out from reference TRBV19 and TRBJ1-5, the complete variable domain reads DGGITQSPKYLFRKEGQNVTLSCEQNLNHDAMYWYRQDPGQGLRLIYYSQIVNDFQKGDIAEGYSVSREKKESFPLTVTSAQKNPTAFYLCASSQGGSRNQPQHFGDGTRLSIL.

Only a few counts were recorded for this clonotype. The chain recombines TRBV28 with TRBJ2-5; 9 nucleotides align to TRBD1. After removal of 4 bases from V and 5 bases from J, the junction contained 8 bases not matched to a gene. The CDR3 spans 15 residues. Germline V gene data show CDR1 as MDHEN and CDR2 as SYDVKM. The CDR3, as DNA: TGTGCCAGCAGTTCCACAGGGGGCGCCCGGGAGACCCAGTACTTC. This sequence encodes CASSSTGGARETQYF.

This clonotype was seen at least ten times. The genes are TRBV6-1 and TRBJ1-1, with D unclear. The germline V gene encodes CDR1 MNHNS and CDR2 SASEGT. Deletions cut 8 bases from V and 5 bases from J, with 9 bases between. The CDR3 is 11 residues long. CDR3: CASGIGTEAFF. CDR3 nucleotide sequence: TGTGCCAGCGGTATTGGGACTGAAGCTTTCTTT.

This clonotype was observed a few times. The chain combines TRBV12-3 or TRBV12-4 with TRBJ2-3; D unclear. The V end lost 1 base, the J end lost 0 bases, and 14 bases lay between the germline ends. The CDR3 consists of 17 residues. CDR3 DNA: TGTGCCAGCAGTTTAGGAGGCCTGCACACTAGCACAGATACGCAGTATTTT. Its protein product is CASSLGGLHTSTDTQYF.

This clonotype was detected many times. V and J are TRBV6-1 and TRBJ2-7; D is unclear. CDR3 length: 12 amino acids. Germline V gene lookup returns CDR1 MNHNS and CDR2 SASEGT. Trimming cost V 7 bases and J 0 bases, with 7 bases left between them. CDR3 loop: CASTPDSYEQYF. CDR3 nucleotide sequence: TGTGCCAGCACTCCCGACTCCTACGAGCAGTACTTC.

At least ten counts were recorded for this clonotype. This rearrangement joins TRBV2 to TRBJ1-1; TRBD1 might be the D (6 bases). The CDR3 consists of 14 residues. Deletions cut 1 base from V and 5 bases from J, with 11 bases between. Per the germline V gene, CDR1 is SNHLY and CDR2 is FYNNEI. The CDR3 bases are TGTGCCAGCAGTGAAGGTGGAGGGGGAACTGAAGCTTTCTTT. Encoded protein: CASSEGGGGTEAFF. Complete variable domain (other parts from reference TRBV2 and TRBJ1-1): EPEVTQTPSHQVTQMGQEVILRCVPISNHLYFYWYRQILGQKVEFLVSFYNNEISEKSEIFDDQFSVERPDGSNFTLKIRSTKLEDSAMYFCASSEGGGGTEAFFGQGTRLTVV.

This clonotype was counted at least ten times. This sequence joins TRBV7-3 and TRBJ2-5; D is perhaps TRBD2 (5 bases). Trimming left V 5 bases short and J 0 bases short, with 10 bases between. The germline CDR1 and CDR2 sequences are SGHTA and FQGTGA. The CDR3 consists of 14 residues. CDR3 residues: CASSTNGDQETQYF. The CDR3, as DNA: TGTGCCAGCAGCACGAACGGGGACCAAGAGACCCAGTACTTC.

The table lists this clonotype with many counts. The chain carries TRBV5-5 and TRBJ2-5; D not resolved. Trimming cost V 1 base and J 1 base, with 5 bases left between them. From germline, CDR1 is SGHKS and CDR2 YYEKEE (reference sequence). The CDR3 runs 13 residues. In DNA form, the CDR3 reads TGTGCCAGCAGCTTGCCCAGCCAAGAGACCCAGTACTTC. This codes for CASSLPSQETQYF.

This clonotype was recorded at least ten times. The V call is TRBV6-1, the J call TRBJ2-2, with no clear D. The V and J ends lost 2 bases and 4 bases respectively, with 14 bases between them. This CDR3 spans 16 amino acids. Germline V gene sequence: CDR1 MNHNS, CDR2 SASEGT. In DNA, the CDR3 is TGTGCCAGCAGTGAAAGGCCCTTAGCTACCACCGGGGAGCTGTTTTTT. Its protein is CASSERPLATTGELFF.

This clonotype was recorded at least ten times. The rearrangement links TRBV28 to TRBJ1-2, with 9 bases aligning to TRBD1. The ends lost 7 bases at V and 2 bases at J; junction bases unmatched: 8. The CDR3 consists of 15 residues. In germline, CDR1 is MDHEN, CDR2 SYDVKM. The DNA for the CDR3 is TGTGCCAGCATTACAGGGGGCGTAATGAACTATGGCTACACCTTC. It is translated as CASITGGVMNYGYTF.

This clonotype was recorded at least ten times. The J gene is TRBJ2-7, the V gene TRBV6-1; perhaps TRBD1 as D (6 bases). The CDR3 totals 12 residues. The germline V and J ends were trimmed by 6 bases and 3 bases, with 9 bases remaining between them. Per the germline V gene, CDR1 is MNHNS and CDR2 is SASEGT. The CDR3, as DNA: TGTGCCAGCAGCAGGGGTAACTACGAGCAGTACTTC. Translating gives CASSRGNYEQYF.

V gene TRBV2 combines with J gene TRBJ1-2; a weak D match, TRBD1 (5 bases). Germline V gene data show CDR1 as SNHLY and CDR2 as FYNNEI. The CDR3 length is 12 residues. V lost 10 bases and J 7 bases, leaving 16 bases between the germline ends. The CDR3 here is CATRDRGSGYTF. The CDR3 DNA reads TGTGCCACCCGCGATCGGGGGTCTGGCTACACCTTC.

This sequence joins TRBV27 and TRBJ1-6; the D gene is possibly TRBD1 (6 bases). Germline V lookup: CDR1 MNHEY, CDR2 SMNVEV (reference sequence). The CDR3 is 15 amino acids. Trimming pared 2 bases from V and 7 bases from J, leaving 12 bases between. The CDR3 DNA reads TGTGCCAGCAGTTTAATGGGGGCGGGAAATTCACCCCTCCACTTT. This gives the protein CASSLMGAGNSPLHF.

The chain uses TRBV20-1 and TRBJ2-3, with 7 nucleotides matching TRBD2. V shed 5 bases, J shed 0 bases, and the junction held 5 bases outside the gene matches. Germline V gene lookup returns CDR1 DFQATT and CDR2 SNEGSKA (reference sequence). CDR3 size: 14 residues. DNA for the CDR3: TGCAGTGCTGTCCGGGGGGACAGCACAGATACGCAGTATTTT. Its protein is CSAVRGDSTDTQYF.

This clonotype was seen many times. One end of the junction varies from germline; a read error may be responsible. The genes are TRBV12-3 or TRBV12-4 and TRBJ2-7; a possible D gene is TRBD2 (5 bases). The CDR3 is 10 residues long. The CDR3 region has the DNA TGTGCCAGCAGGGCGGGCCACATCTCCTGG. Translating it yields CASRAGHISW.

This clonotype has just a few counts. J is TRBJ2-2 and V is TRBV5-1; D tentatively reads TRBD1 or TRBD2 (5 bases each). The length of the CDR3 is 14 residues. CDR1 and CDR2 from the germline V gene are SGHRS and YFSETQ. The V end lost 6 bases, the J end lost 4 bases, and 13 bases lay between the germline ends. The CDR3 sequence is CASTGIGGTGELFF. In DNA form, the CDR3 reads TGCGCCAGCACCGGTATTGGGGGCACCGGGGAGCTGTTTTTT.

This clonotype was seen many times. V usage is TRBV28 and J usage is TRBJ2-5; TRBD1 agrees at 8 bases. The ends lost 6 bases at V and 2 bases at J; junction bases unmatched: 8. Germline CDR1 and CDR2: MDHEN and SYDVKM. This CDR3 has 15 residues. DNA for the CDR3: TGTGCCAGCAGCCGCAGAGGACAGGGTCAAGAGACCCAGTACTTC. It is translated as CASSRRGQGQETQYF.

This clonotype was seen a handful of times. V and J are TRBV4-1 and TRBJ2-5, with D possibly being TRBD1 (5 bases). Per germline, CDR1 MGHRA and CDR2 YSYEKL. This CDR3 is 14 amino acids long. V lost 5 bases and J lost 5, with 15 bases in between. CDR3 loop: CASSETGFRETQYF. The CDR3 coding sequence is TGCGCCAGCAGCGAAACAGGTTTTCGGGAGACCCAGTACTTC.

The genes are TRBV19 and TRBJ1-5, with D uncertain. The CDR3 runs 15 residues. Germline V gene lookup returns CDR1 LNHDA and CDR2 SQIVND (reference sequence). V gave up 0 bases and J gave up 4 bases, with 10 bases separating them. The CDR3 sequence: CASSIERVFNQPQHF. The CDR3 DNA reads TGTGCCAGTAGTATAGAGAGGGTGTTTAATCAGCCCCAGCATTTT.

This clonotype was seen many times. V and J are TRBV4-1 and TRBJ1-1; D unresolved. Germline V lookup: CDR1 MGHRA, CDR2 YSYEKL. The CDR3 runs 17 residues. The V gene lost 4 bases and the J gene lost 0 bases, with 18 bases spanning the gap. In DNA, the CDR3 is TGCGCCAGCAGCCCAGAGCCGGGGAAGAAGGTGAACACTGAAGCTTTCTTT. Translated, it gives CASSPEPGKKVNTEAFF.

This sequence joins TRBV27 and TRBJ2-5; D is undetermined. The germline V gene has CDR1 MNHEY and CDR2 SMNVEV (reference sequence). The CDR3 extends over 13 amino acids. Trimming took off 6 bases at V and 5 bases at J, with 13 bases between the two ends. The CDR3 DNA reads as TGTGCCAGCAGCTTTATAAGTGGGGAGACCCAGTACTTC. It specifies CASSFISGETQYF.

This clonotype was picked up a small number of times. In DNA, the CDR3 is TGTGCCAGCAGTTCTTTGACCGGGACAGGGTCTGGAAACACCATATATTTT. It translates to CASSSLTGTGSGNTIYF. This chain links TRBV28 with TRBJ1-3; 9 bases agree with TRBD1. The CDR3 extends over 17 amino acids. Germline-derived CDR1 and CDR2 are MDHEN and SYDVKM. V gave up 4 bases and J gave up 1 base; unmatched junction bases: 8.